This entry lists 19 T cell receptor beta chains sequenced from one sample in a study of beta chain features in type 1 diabetes (dated by TCRdb to the late 2010s). The library came from the immunoSEQ multiplex PCR assay. All of the isolated RNA was reverse transcribed with the High Capacity cDNA Reverse Transcription Kit, so expressed TCRB transcripts were sequenced. Here the immuneACCESS table is served through TCRdb, limited to in-frame sequences with V and J called. Missing clones are a known gap in these copies; in checked studies unresolved V genes cover under half, and the rest lacks a known reason. A total of around 690,000 clones appear in this sample, around 12% of them only once. Of the sample, around 0.12% falls within the top ten clones. No antigen has been identified for these receptors. The paper's findings and limits, for the study overall: In all four CD4+ subsets, TCRB CDR3 length was moderately but significantly shorter in type 1 diabetes patients.

The sequenced material came from naive CD4+ T cells from blood. The label giving this sample's cell subset or site can be read as: true naive CD4+ T cells. Receptors were obtained from a man aged 25 to 40 with type 1 diabetes.

There are a few counts of this clone. This chain connects TRBV11-2 to TRBJ2-5, with D perhaps matching TRBD2 (6 bases). Germline V gives CDR1 SGHAT, CDR2 FQNNGV. CDR3 length equals 12 residues. V shed 11 bases and J shed 0 bases, with 10 bases lying between them. The DNA for the CDR3 is TGTGCCGCGGGAAGCGACCAAGAGACCCAGTACTTC. Encoded protein: CAAGSDQETQYF. The whole variable domain, remainder taken from reference TRBV11-2 and TRBJ2-5, is EAGVAQSPRYKIIEKRQSVAFWCNPISGHATLYWYQQILGQGPKLLIQFQNNGVVDDSQLPKDRFSAERLKGVDSTLKIQPAKLEDSAVYLCAAGSDQETQYFGPGTRLLVL.

This clone was counted a few times. The gene calls are TRBV5-1 and TRBJ1-1, with D perhaps matching TRBD1 (5 bases). Germline V gene data show CDR1 as SGHRS and CDR2 as YFSETQ. Trimming removed 3 bases from V and 4 bases from J, with 13 bases in between. The CDR3 has 14 amino acids. CDR3 region: CASSWDGEGTEAFF. Written as DNA, the CDR3 is TGCGCCAGCAGCTGGGACGGGGAAGGCACTGAAGCTTTCTTT.

This clone came up a few times. The chain couples TRBV7-9 to TRBJ2-7; 8 bases line up with TRBD1. Germline V gene data show CDR1 as SEHNR and CDR2 as FQNEAQ (reference sequence). The ends lost 3 bases at V and 5 bases at J; junction bases unmatched: 3. CDR3 length: 13 residues. CDR3 coding DNA: TGTGCCAGCAGCTTCGCAGGGGGCAACGAGCAGTACTTC. This gives the protein CASSFAGGNEQYF.

This rearrangement joins TRBV19 to TRBJ1-1; D gene ambiguous. Between the trimmed V and J ends, which lost 7 bases and 0 bases, there was a span of 9 bases. The CDR3 loop spans 13 amino acids. CDR1 is LNHDA, CDR2 SQIVND, per germline (reference sequence). The DNA of the CDR3 is TGTGCCAGTAACGACTGGATGAACACTGAAGCTTTCTTT. Its protein product is CASNDWMNTEAFF.

This clone was recorded a few times. The genes are TRBV10-3 and TRBJ2-1; the match to TRBD2 covers 8 bases. With 10 bases clipped from V and 4 bases from J, the junction kept 9 bases outside the gene matches. CDR1 and CDR2 (germline): ENHRY, SYGVKD. The CDR3 is made up of 14 amino acids. CDR3 bases: TGTGCCACCAGAGCGGGGGAGCCATACAATGAGCAGTTCTTC. Translation: CATRAGEPYNEQFF.

This clone has just a few counts. The chain uses TRBV6-6 and TRBJ2-7; TRBD2 is a possible D gene (6 bases). This CDR3 has 16 amino acids. Germline-derived CDR1 and CDR2 are MNHNY and SVGAGI (reference sequence). The V end was cut by 6 bases, the J end by 0 bases, with 18 bases between. The CDR3 nucleotides are TGTGCCAGCAGAGGAGCGTTCCGGGACTTCTCCTACGAGCAGTACTTC. It translates to CASRGAFRDFSYEQYF.

The chain joins TRBV5-1 to TRBJ2-7, with 8 bases identical to TRBD1. V lost 3 bases and J lost 5; bases outside the gene matches: 7. Germline V gene lookup returns CDR1 SGHRS and CDR2 YFSETQ. This CDR3 region has 14 residues. The CDR3 here is CASSSGQGGHEQYF. The CDR3 coding sequence is TGCGCCAGCAGCTCCGGACAGGGTGGCCACGAGCAGTACTTC.

The rearrangement joins TRBV7-9 to TRBJ2-3; no reliable D call. The CDR3 loop spans 14 amino acids. Trimming stripped 1 base from V and 4 bases from J, with 9 bases between. Germline V gene sequence: CDR1 SEHNR, CDR2 FQNEAQ (reference sequence). Written as DNA, the CDR3 is TGTGCCAGCAGCTTAGACAGTGGGGCAGATACGCAGTATTTT. As protein: CASSLDSGADTQYF.

This clone has a handful of counts. The CDR3: CASSTVNTGELFF. The CDR3, as DNA: TGTGCCAGTTCGACAGTTAACACCGGGGAGCTGTTTTTT. The V gene is TRBV19, the J gene TRBJ2-2; D may be TRBD1 (5 bases). Trimming removed 8 bases from V and 2 bases from J, with 9 bases in between. The CDR3 contains 13 residues. Germline-derived CDR1 and CDR2 are LNHDA and SQIVND (reference sequence).

The chain employs TRBV7-2 and TRBJ2-5, with 10 bases lining up with TRBD2. Germline V gene sequence: CDR1 SGHTA, CDR2 FQGNSA. The CDR3 sequence is 15 residues long. The ends lost 5 bases at V and 6 bases at J; junction bases unmatched: 9. CDR3 sequence reads: CASSLERGGRKTQYF. CDR3 DNA sequence: TGTGCCAGCAGCCTCGAGCGGGGGGGCCGGAAGACCCAGTACTTC.

The V and J genes are TRBV6-5 and TRBJ2-7, with D tentatively TRBD1 (5 bases). CDR1 and CDR2 (germline): MNHEY, SVGAGI. The CDR3 has 16 residues. V lost 4 bases and J lost 1, with 17 bases in between. CDR3 amino acids: CASSFATANPSYEQYF. CDR3 DNA sequence: TGTGCCAGCAGTTTCGCGACAGCGAACCCTTCCTACGAGCAGTACTTC.

The CDR3 is CASSPDRESIQYF. The CDR3 DNA is TGTGCCAGCAGCCCGGACAGAGAGAGCATTCAGTACTTC. The chain has TRBV2 and TRBJ2-4, with D perhaps matching TRBD1 (6 bases). The V end was cut by 6 bases, the J end by 9 bases, with 15 bases between. Germline assignment: CDR1 SNHLY and CDR2 FYNNEI. This CDR3 is 13 amino acids long.

This clone has more than one count but fewer than ten. V gene TRBV5-1 combines with J gene TRBJ2-4; TRBD2 aligns across 9 bases. Germline V gives CDR1 SGHRS, CDR2 YFSETQ. The CDR3 has 17 amino acids. Losses at the gene ends were 4 bases for V and 6 bases for J; bases not matched to a gene: 14. The chain's CDR3 is CASSRSPSSGGTNIQYF. DNA of the CDR3: TGCGCCAGCAGCCGATCGCCCTCGAGCGGGGGGACAAACATTCAGTACTTC.

This clone was detected a few times. The chain is built from TRBV6-5 and TRBJ2-7, with TRBD1 matching 9 bases. The CDR3 is 15 amino acids. The junction had 4 bases not matched to a gene; V was cut back by 2 bases and J by 2 bases. The germline V gene encodes CDR1 MNHEY and CDR2 SVGAGI. The CDR3 DNA sequence: TGTGCCAGCAGTTACCGAGGACAGGGGACCTACGAGCAGTACTTC. Its protein product is CASSYRGQGTYEQYF.

This clone was seen just once. This chain links TRBV5-4 with TRBJ2-6, with D possibly called TRBD1 or TRBD2 (5 bases each). The germline V gene encodes CDR1 SGHNT and CDR2 YYREEE (reference sequence). V was clipped by 6 bases and J by 0 bases, with 22 bases between them. The CDR3 contains 19 residues. The CDR3 loop reads CASTAPGATTVSGANVLTF. In nucleotides, the CDR3 is TGTGCCAGCACCGCGCCCGGGGCTACTACCGTCTCTGGGGCCAACGTCCTGACTTTC.

This clone was counted a few times. The rearrangement links TRBV9 to TRBJ2-1, with D perhaps being TRBD1 or TRBD2 (5 bases each). Germline CDR1 is SGDLS and CDR2 is YYNGEE. The CDR3 consists of 15 residues. Trimming took 0 bases from V and 3 from J, leaving 10 bases between them. This CDR3 is CASSVGGDHYNEQFF. The CDR3 DNA is TGTGCCAGCAGCGTAGGAGGGGACCACTACAATGAGCAGTTCTTC.

This clone has a handful of counts. The sample contains more than one DNA sequence encoding this CDR3. This chain uses TRBV6-5 with TRBJ2-7; D uncertain. The CDR3 covers 15 residues. V shed 0 bases and J shed 0 bases, with 9 bases lying between them. CDR1 MNHEY and CDR2 SVGAGI come from the germline V gene. The CDR3, as DNA: TGTGCCAGCAGTTACTCCCGGCTAAGCTCCTACGAGCAGTACTTC. It specifies CASSYSRLSSYEQYF.

The chain has TRBV7-2 and TRBJ1-5; a possible D gene is TRBD1 (6 bases). Trimming pared 1 base from V and 0 bases from J, leaving 10 bases between. Germline V gene data show CDR1 as SGHTA and CDR2 as FQGNSA. CDR3 length: 16 residues. CDR3 in DNA: TGTGCCAGCAGCTTAGACGGACAGAATAGCAATCAGCCCCAGCATTTT. This sequence encodes CASSLDGQNSNQPQHF.

This clone was counted a few times. The chain has TRBV21-1 and TRBJ1-5. TRBV21-1 represents a pseudogene. The length of the CDR3 is 10 residues. The DNA for the CDR3 is TGTGCCAGCAGCCTCAAGCCCCAGCATTTT. It encodes CASSLKPQHF.